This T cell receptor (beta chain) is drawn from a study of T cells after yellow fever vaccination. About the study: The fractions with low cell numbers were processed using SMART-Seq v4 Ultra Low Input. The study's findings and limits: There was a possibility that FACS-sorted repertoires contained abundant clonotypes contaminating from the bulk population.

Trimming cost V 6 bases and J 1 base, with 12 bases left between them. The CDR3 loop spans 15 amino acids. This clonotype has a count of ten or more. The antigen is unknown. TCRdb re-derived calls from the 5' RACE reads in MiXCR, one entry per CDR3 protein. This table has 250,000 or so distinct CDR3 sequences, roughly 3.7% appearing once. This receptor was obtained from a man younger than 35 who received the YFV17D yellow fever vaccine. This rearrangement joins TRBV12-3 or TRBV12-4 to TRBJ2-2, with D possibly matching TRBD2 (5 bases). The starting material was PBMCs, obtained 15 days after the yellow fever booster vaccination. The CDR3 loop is CASRPGNLNTGELFF. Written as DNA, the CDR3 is TGTGCCAGCAGGCCCGGGAACCTGAACACCGGGGAGCTGTTTTTT.